The text below deals with one T cell receptor beta chain. Its specificity is unknown. This record comes from a study of T cell clonotyping in hematopoietic cell transplantation. Findings and caveats of the study: Graft donor and pretransplant recipient Inverse Simpson Index values predicted broader posttransplant TCR diversity. CD4 and CD8 repertoire contributions could not be separated without sorting. Pathologically expanded recipient clonotypes increased progressively from day 30 to day 180 as diversity fell.

Clones were sequenced by immunoSEQ multiplex PCR, and TCRdb holds only the in-frame ones, with some missing. Here the sample spans about 44,000 clones, approximately 94% being singletons. V shed 4 bases and J shed 8 bases, with 21 bases lying between them. Germline loops: CDR1 SGHRS, CDR2 YFSETQ. This CDR3 spans 15 amino acids. The rearrangement uses TRBV5-1 and TRBJ1-2; tentatively, D is TRBD1 (5 bases). The receptor comes from a woman in her forties or fifties in good health. Some clones in this sample may be carry-over from other donors' samples. Sequenced material: peripheral blood mononuclear cells. CDR3: CASSAGGPGEGGYTF. CDR3 in DNA: TGCGCCAGCAGCGCGGGAGGTCCGGGGGAAGGGGGCTACACCTTC. Variable domain in full (rest from reference TRBV5-1 and TRBJ1-2): KAGVTQTPRYLIKTRGQQVTLSCSPISGHRSVSWYQQTPGQGLQFLFEYFSETQRNKGNFPGRFSGRQFSNSRSEMNVSTLELGDSALYLCASSAGGPGEGGYTFGSGTRLTVV.